One sample yielded the 21 T cell receptor beta chains listed below, sequenced in a study of T cell repertoires in cytomegalovirus infection. MiXCR, run by TCRdb on the reads, gives a single entry per CDR3 protein. The sample carries approximately 270,000 distinct CDR3 sequences, roughly 21% recorded once. Which antigens these TCRs recognize remains unknown. Specimen: cultured PBMCs, collected from culture after CMV antigen stimulation. Receptors originate from a human donor in good health (CMV status not recorded). Some clones in this sample may be carry-over from other donors' samples.

This clonotype was observed at least ten times. V and J are TRBV7-8 and TRBJ2-5; 8 nucleotides line up with TRBD1. The CDR3 is made up of 17 amino acids. The J segment lost 3 bases and the V segment lost 3 bases, leaving 12 bases of the junction unmatched. Germline V CDR1 and CDR2: SGHVS, FQNEAQ. DNA for the CDR3: TGTGCCAGCAGCTTTTTCGGACAGGGAGGTGAAGAAGAGACCCAGTACTTC. The encoded protein is CASSFFGQGGEEETQYF.

Many counts were recorded for this clonotype. This rearrangement joins TRBV7-2 to TRBJ2-7, with TRBD2 matching over 8 bases. The CDR3 has 15 residues. The V and J ends lost 5 bases and 5 bases, in that order; junction bases with no gene match: 11. Per the germline V gene, CDR1 is SGHTA and CDR2 is FQGNSA. As DNA, the CDR3 is TGTGCCAGCAGCCCGTCCGGGACTAGTAATAACGAGCAGTACTTC. Translating it yields CASSPSGTSNNEQYF. Complete variable domain (other parts from reference TRBV7-2 and TRBJ2-7): GAGVSQSPSNKVTEKGKDVELRCDPISGHTALYWYRQSLGQGLEFLIYFQGNSAPDKSGLPSDRFSAERTGGSVSTLTIQRTQQEDSAVYLCASSPSGTSNNEQYFGPGTRLTVT.

This clonotype came up many times. This chain links TRBV6-1 with TRBJ2-3, with D maybe TRBD2 (6 bases). Looked up from germline, CDR1 is MNHNS and CDR2 is SASEGT. V was pared by 5 bases and J by 6 bases, with 15 bases between. This CDR3 is built from 14 residues. The DNA for the CDR3 is TGTGCCAGCAGTCGGGACTGGGAGTTGGATACGCAGTATTTT. Its translation: CASSRDWELDTQYF.

Only a few counts were recorded for this clonotype. The chain carries TRBV24-1 and TRBJ2-1; D might be TRBD1 (6 bases). There are 16 residues in the CDR3. V lost 5 bases and J 8 bases, leaving 21 bases between the germline ends. Per germline, CDR1 KGHDR and CDR2 SFDVKD. The CDR3 nucleotides are TGTGCCACCAGTGTGAGCCAGGGGTTAGGGTTGCATGAGCAGTTCTTC. Protein: CATSVSQGLGLHEQFF.

At least ten counts were recorded for this clonotype. The chain has TRBV7-2 and TRBJ2-1; TRBD2 matches 9 bases. There are 14 residues in the CDR3. V shed 2 bases and J 10 bases; nucleotides not matched to a gene: 6. The germline V gene has CDR1 SGHTA and CDR2 FQGNSA. This CDR3 reads CASSLRLAGTEQFF. CDR3 DNA: TGTGCCAGCAGCTTAAGGCTAGCGGGAACCGAGCAGTTCTTC.

Many counts were recorded for this clonotype. The chain recombines TRBV7-6 with TRBJ2-1, with 9 bases fitting TRBD2. The J segment lost 6 bases and the V segment lost 3 bases, leaving 9 bases of the junction unmatched. The CDR3 runs to 16 residues. The V gene's germline CDR1 is SGHVS and CDR2 FNYEAQ. This chain's CDR3 is CASSFLRGRAFNEQFF. DNA for the CDR3: TGTGCCAGCAGCTTCCTGCGCGGGAGGGCCTTCAATGAGCAGTTCTTC.

This clonotype was counted a few times. V and J are TRBV2 and TRBJ2-1; possible D gene TRBD1, 5 bases. V was shortened by 9 bases and J by 0 bases, with 9 bases between the two germline ends. This CDR3 has 13 amino acids. Germline loops: CDR1 SNHLY, CDR2 FYNNEI. DNA of the CDR3: TGTGCCAGAGACCAGGGCTCCTACAATGAGCAGTTCTTC. Amino acid sequence: CARDQGSYNEQFF.

This clonotype has only a few counts. A read error may produce the germline difference seen at one junction end. This chain connects TRBV7-7 to TRBJ2-1, with 9 bases fitting TRBD1. CDR1 is SSHAT and CDR2 is FNYEAQ in the germline V gene (reference sequence). The CDR3 is 15 residues long. The CDR3 coding sequence is TGTGCTAGCAGCATTGGACAGGGGCCCTACAATGAGCAGTTCTTC. Its translation: CASSIGQGPYNEQFF.

The chain has TRBV30 and TRBJ1-2; D not resolved. With 4 bases removed from V and 8 bases from J, the gap between germline ends came to 14 bases. This CDR3 spans 12 amino acids. CDR1 and CDR2 (germline): GTSNPN, SVGIG (reference sequence). CDR3: CAWMWEVEGYTF. For the CDR3, the DNA is TGTGCCTGGATGTGGGAGGTAGAGGGCTACACCTTC.

This clonotype was seen repeatedly, ten times or more. The rearrangement links TRBV7-2 to TRBJ1-6; 7 bases fit TRBD1. The germline V gene encodes CDR1 SGHTA and CDR2 FQGNSA. CDR3 length equals 16 residues. V was clipped by 5 bases and J by 5 bases; unmatched bases: 9. DNA for the CDR3: TGTGCCAGCAGCCCCCGGACAGGCAAAGATAATTCACCCCTCCACTTT. It specifies CASSPRTGKDNSPLHF. The entire variable domain, with the rest obtained from reference TRBV7-2 and TRBJ1-6, is as follows: GAGVSQSPSNKVTEKGKDVELRCDPISGHTALYWYRQSLGQGLEFLIYFQGNSAPDKSGLPSDRFSAERTGGSVSTLTIQRTQQEDSAVYLCASSPRTGKDNSPLHFGNGTRLTVT.

This chain connects TRBV28 to TRBJ1-1; D is ambiguous. The CDR3 runs 14 residues. Per the germline V gene, CDR1 is MDHEN and CDR2 is SYDVKM. V lost 7 bases and J 5 bases, leaving 17 bases between the germline ends. CDR3 loop: CASTKTVRGTEAFF. In DNA, the CDR3 is TGTGCCAGCACAAAAACGGTCCGGGGAACTGAAGCTTTCTTT.

The V gene is TRBV14, the J gene TRBJ2-2; D is unresolved. The CDR3 runs 13 residues. The V end was cut by 4 bases, the J end by 6 bases, with 9 bases between. CDR1 is SGHDN and CDR2 is FVKESK in the germline V gene. Here the CDR3 reads CASSRVEPGELFF. The CDR3 DNA follows: TGTGCCAGCAGCCGGGTGGAACCCGGGGAGCTGTTTTTT.

This clonotype was picked up a small number of times. The genes are TRBV7-3 and TRBJ1-1; maybe TRBD1 (6 bases). V lost 5 bases and J lost 4, with 14 bases in between. This CDR3 is built from 14 residues. Germline CDR1 reads SGHTA; CDR2 reads FQGTGA. For the CDR3, the DNA is TGTGCCAGCAGCGCGGGGGCGGTCGGCACTGAAGCTTTCTTT. It encodes CASSAGAVGTEAFF.

Points on this clonotype: A much larger clone lies a single base off, so this may be a read error. The V call is TRBV19, the J call TRBJ1-3; the D is unclear. CDR3 size: 13 residues. Germline V CDR1 and CDR2: LNHDA, SQIVND (reference sequence). The CDR3 region has the DNA TGTACCAGTTCCCGTAGGGCTGGAAACACCATATATTTT. Protein: CTSSRRAGNTIYF.

This clonotype has a single count. Germline and junction disagree at one end, which may indicate a read error. The rearrangement uses TRBV15 and TRBJ1-4; 12 positions agree with TRBD1. Germline V gene data show CDR1 as LNHNV and CDR2 as YYDKDF (reference sequence). The CDR3 sequence is 15 residues long. CDR3 DNA sequence: TGTGCCACCAGCAGAACCGGGACAGGGGGCCAAGCGCGTCGGTTT. Its translation: CATSRTGTGGQARRF.

V and J are TRBV28 and TRBJ1-1; maybe TRBD1 (6 bases). CDR3 size: 12 residues. Per germline, CDR1 MDHEN and CDR2 SYDVKM. V dropped 3 bases and J dropped 7 bases, with 9 bases sitting between them. The CDR3 reads CASSFMTGEAFF. CDR3 in DNA: TGTGCCAGCAGTTTTATGACAGGTGAAGCTTTCTTT.

The genes are TRBV29-1 and TRBJ1-1, with D possibly matching TRBD1 (5 bases). Between the trimmed V and J ends, which lost 1 base and 2 bases, there was a span of 11 bases. The CDR3 runs to 14 residues. Germline values: CDR1 SQVTM, CDR2 ANQGSEA. The CDR3 loop is CSVEADRINTEAFF. DNA of the CDR3: TGCAGCGTTGAAGCAGACAGAATAAACACTGAAGCTTTCTTT.

This clonotype was counted at least ten times. This chain links TRBV7-2 with TRBJ1-4, with 7 positions matching TRBD1. The CDR3 contains 14 residues. From germline, CDR1 is SGHTA and CDR2 FQGNSA. V lost 4 bases to trimming and J lost 4 bases; unmatched junction nucleotides: 3. CDR3 nucleotides: TGTGCCAGCAGCTGGGACAGCTTTAATGAAAAACTGTTTTTT. Protein sequence: CASSWDSFNEKLFF.

The rearrangement joins TRBV24-1 to TRBJ1-5; 9 positions match TRBD1. Losses at the gene ends were 7 bases for V and 2 bases for J; bases not matched to a gene: 5. The V gene's germline CDR1 is KGHDR and CDR2 SFDVKD. There are 15 residues in the CDR3. Written as DNA, the CDR3 is TGTGCCACCAGCCCCCGGACAGGGGGCAATCAGCCCCAGCATTTT. Protein sequence: CATSPRTGGNQPQHF.

This clonotype was recorded at least ten times. J is TRBJ2-5 and V is TRBV7-8, with TRBD2 matching 8 bases. From germline, CDR1 is SGHVS and CDR2 FQNEAQ. V dropped 5 bases and J dropped 5; count of bases not matched to a gene: 4. The CDR3 is 13 amino acids. The CDR3 here is CASSGTSRETQYF. CDR3 nucleotide sequence: TGTGCCAGCAGCGGGACTAGTCGGGAGACCCAGTACTTC.

The chain has TRBV20-1 and TRBJ2-7; D might be TRBD2 (6 bases). From germline, CDR1 is DFQATT and CDR2 SNEGSKA (reference sequence). Trimming removed 5 bases at V and 0 bases at J, with 14 bases between. There are 14 residues in the CDR3. The DNA of the CDR3 is TGCAGTGCTCTAGGGGACTCGAGCTCCTACGAGCAGTACTTC. This encodes CSALGDSSSYEQYF.